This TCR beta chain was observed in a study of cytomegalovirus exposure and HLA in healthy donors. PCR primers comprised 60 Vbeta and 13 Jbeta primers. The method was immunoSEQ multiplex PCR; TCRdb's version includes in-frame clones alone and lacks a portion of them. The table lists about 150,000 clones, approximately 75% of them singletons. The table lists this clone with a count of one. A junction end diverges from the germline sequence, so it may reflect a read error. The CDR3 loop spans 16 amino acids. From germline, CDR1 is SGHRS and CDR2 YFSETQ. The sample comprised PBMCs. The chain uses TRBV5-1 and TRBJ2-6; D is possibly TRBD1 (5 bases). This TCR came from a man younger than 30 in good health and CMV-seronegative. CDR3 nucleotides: TGCGCCAGCAGCTTCGGCAGTAGCTCTGGGGCCAACGGCCTGACTTTC. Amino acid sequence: CASSFGSSSGANGLTF.